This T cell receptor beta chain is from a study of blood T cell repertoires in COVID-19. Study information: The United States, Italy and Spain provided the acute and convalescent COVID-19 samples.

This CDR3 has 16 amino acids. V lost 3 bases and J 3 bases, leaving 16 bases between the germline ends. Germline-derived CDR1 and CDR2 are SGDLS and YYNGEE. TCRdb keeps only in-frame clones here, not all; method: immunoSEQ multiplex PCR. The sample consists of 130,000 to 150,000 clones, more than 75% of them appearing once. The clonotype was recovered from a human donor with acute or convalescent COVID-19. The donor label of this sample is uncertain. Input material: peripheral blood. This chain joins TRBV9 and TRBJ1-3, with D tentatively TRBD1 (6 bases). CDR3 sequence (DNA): TGTGCCAGCAGCGCGTCAATAACAGGGCTTGGAAACACCATATATTTT. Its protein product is CASSASITGLGNTIYF.